The rows below give T cell receptor beta chains drawn from one sample of a study of shared clonotypes between healthy human individuals. Libraries were prepared by immunoSEQ multiplex PCR; TCRdb keeps only in-frame clonotypes and omits some of them. The sample records approximately 2.5 million clones, roughly 93% being singletons. Sequenced: naive CD4+ T cells from PBMCs. These receptors were obtained from a man between 18 and 29 years old in good health. Some clones in this sample may be carry-over from other donors' samples. Each CDR3 is given with its conserved first and last residue. D genes are given only for firm matches. Some rows have no size entry. The others give once, few or many, or a class for an expanded clone.

V,size,length,J,D,DNA,CDR3
TRBV5-1,NA,14,TRBJ2-3,TRBD2,TGCGCCAGCAGCTTAGCGGGGGTAACAGATACGCAGTATTTT,CASSLAGVTDTQYF
TRBV12-5,NA,12,TRBJ2-1,NA,TGTGCTAGTGGTTCATATTACAATGAGCAGTTCTTC,CASGSYYNEQFF
TRBV18,few,13,TRBJ1-1,NA,TGTGCCAGCTCACCAGTGCCCAACACTGAAGCTTTCTTT,CASSPVPNTEAFF
TRBV30,NA,12,TRBJ1-2,NA,TGTGCCTGGATTTCGGACAGCGGGGGCTACACCTTC,CAWISDSGGYTF
TRBV5-1,NA,16,TRBJ2-1,TRBD1,TGCGCCAGCAGCTTACGGCCGGGACAGGGTACCCATGAGCAGTTCTTC,CASSLRPGQGTHEQFF
TRBV7-9,NA,15,TRBJ1-6,NA,TGTGCCAGCAGCTTAGGGGCCAGGGATCATTCACCCCTCCACTTT,CASSLGARDHSPLHF
TRBV6-1,NA,15,TRBJ2-3,NA,TGTGCCAGCAGGAATAGGGGGTTTGGGACAGATACGCAGTATTTT,CASRNRGFGTDTQYF
TRBV7-3,NA,15,TRBJ1-1,TRBD1,TGTGCCAGCCGGACAGGAGGGGCTATGAACACTGAAGCTTTCTTT,CASRTGGAMNTEAFF
TRBV28,NA,14,TRBJ2-7,NA,TGTGCCAGCAGGGAGGGACTCCTCCCCTACGAGCAGTACTTC,CASREGLLPYEQYF
TRBV28,once,13,TRBJ2-7,NA,TGTGCCAGCAGATCCAATGACAGATACGGGCAGTACTTC,CASRSNDRYGQYF
TRBV2,NA,12,TRBJ2-1,NA,TGTGCCAGCAGAAGCAACGACAATGAGCAGTTCTTC,CASRSNDNEQFF
TRBV10-2,NA,15,TRBJ2-7,TRBD2,TGCGCCAGCAGTGAGGAGGGACTAGCGGGTTACGAGCAGTACTTC,CASSEEGLAGYEQYF
TRBV5-4,NA,15,TRBJ1-6,NA,TGTGCCAGCAGCCCCTCAGGTCAGCAGAATTCACCCCTCCACTTT,CASSPSGQQNSPLHF
TRBV6-6,NA,16,TRBJ1-5,NA,TGTGCCAGCAGTTACTCCGGAGGAGTAGTTCCCCAGCCCCAGCATTTT,CASSYSGGVVPQPQHF
TRBV10-1,NA,14,TRBJ2-1,NA,TGCGCCAGCAGTGAGCCGGCCGCAGGGGATGAGCAGTTCTTC,CASSEPAAGDEQFF
TRBV30,once,14,TRBJ2-7,NA,TGTGCCTGGAGTAAGGGGCAGGGAACCTACGAGCAGTACTTC,CAWSKGQGTYEQYF
TRBV7-3,few,13,TRBJ2-3,NA,TGTGCCAGCAGCTTGGGGAGCACAGATACGCAGTATTTT,CASSLGSTDTQYF
TRBV4-1,NA,15,TRBJ2-4,NA,TGCGCCAGCAGCCAAGACGATCAGGGGATGAACATTCAGTACTTC,CASSQDDQGMNIQYF
TRBV19,NA,14,TRBJ1-5,NA,TGTGCCAGTGGGGCGGACAGATCGAATCAGCCCCAGCATTTT,CASGADRSNQPQHF
TRBV6-1,NA,11,TRBJ2-7,NA,TGTGCCAGCAGTTTCAGGGACGAGCAGTACTTC,CASSFRDEQYF
TRBV2,NA,14,TRBJ1-1,NA,TGTGCCAGCAGGAAGACAGCTATGAACACTGAAGCTTTCTTT,CASRKTAMNTEAFF
TRBV4-1,NA,15,TRBJ2-1,TRBD2,TGCGCCAGCAGCCTGGGACTAGCGGGAGCGAATGAGCAGTTCTTC,CASSLGLAGANEQFF
TRBV28,NA,14,TRBJ2-1,NA,TGTGCCAGCAGGCCCGGGACTCACTACAATGAGCAGTTCTTC,CASRPGTHYNEQFF
TRBV28,NA,15,TRBJ1-2,NA,TGTGCCAGCAGTTTAGCGGGGATACTAACCTATGGCTACACCTTC,CASSLAGILTYGYTF
TRBV18,once,15,TRBJ1-4,NA,TGTGCCAGCTCACCACTCGGGCAGGGTTGGGAAAAACTGTTTTTT,CASSPLGQGWEKLFF
TRBV4-1,NA,14,TRBJ1-2,NA,TGCGCCAGCAGCCAGGCCAGTACTAACTATGGCTACACCTTC,CASSQASTNYGYTF
TRBV5-1,once,19,TRBJ2-3,TRBD2,TGCGCCAGCAGCTCCGGGGGGACTAGCGGGAAGGGAGCCACAGATACGCAGTATTTT,CASSSGGTSGKGATDTQYF
TRBV5-1,NA,17,TRBJ2-3,TRBD2,TGCGCCAGCAGCCGGGGGGCACTAGCGGGAGTTACAGATACGCAGTATTTT,CASSRGALAGVTDTQYF
TRBV2,NA,14,TRBJ2-2,NA,TGTGCCAGCAGTAACAACAGGGAAGCCGGGGAGCTGTTTTTT,CASSNNREAGELFF
TRBV19,NA,14,TRBJ2-3,NA,TGTGCCAGTAGAACCTCCTCAGGCCGGGATACGCAGTATTTT,CASRTSSGRDTQYF
TRBV15,NA,16,TRBJ2-7,NA,TGTGCCACCAGCAGAGACCGTCCCCGGAGTGTATACGAGCAGTACTTC,CATSRDRPRSVYEQYF
TRBV7-9,once,15,TRBJ2-7,NA,TGTGCCAGCAGCTTACCGTTGGGCAGATCCTACGAGCAGTACTTC,CASSLPLGRSYEQYF
TRBV10-1,NA,14,TRBJ2-1,NA,TGCGCCAGCAGTGAGTCGATGGGGTATGGAGAGCAGTTCTTC,CASSESMGYGEQFF
TRBV27,NA,19,TRBJ1-4,NA,TGTGCCAGCAGTCGGAGCCCACGGGCCCTGGGCCTGGGAGGTGAAAAACTGTTTTTT,CASSRSPRALGLGGEKLFF
TRBV5-1,once,14,TRBJ1-4,NA,TGCGCCAGCAACAGCGGGGGGTTAGATGAAAAACTGTTTTTT,CASNSGGLDEKLFF
TRBV9,NA,14,TRBJ2-5,NA,TGTGCCAGCAGCGTAGGAGCCTACCAAGAGACCCAGTACTTC,CASSVGAYQETQYF
TRBV6-5,NA,13,TRBJ1-2,NA,TGTGCCAGCAGTTATTCTAATAACTATGGCTACACCTTC,CASSYSNNYGYTF
TRBV7-9,NA,16,TRBJ2-1,NA,TGTGCCAGCAGCCGACTCCGAGGGCCAGAATACAATGAGCAGTTCTTC,CASSRLRGPEYNEQFF
TRBV2,NA,15,TRBJ1-1,TRBD1,TGTGCCAGCAGTCAACAGGGGGCGGGGAACACTGAAGCTTTCTTT,CASSQQGAGNTEAFF
TRBV6-6,NA,15,TRBJ2-7,TRBD1,TGTGCCAGCAGCCCGGGCGGGACAGGCTTCTACGAGCAGTACTTC,CASSPGGTGFYEQYF
TRBV7-2,NA,15,TRBJ2-2,TRBD1,TGTGCCAGCAGCCGCGGCGGGGCAGGGGGCCGGGAGCTGTTTTTT,CASSRGGAGGRELFF
TRBV19,once,14,TRBJ2-5,TRBD2,TGTGCCAGTAGTATACTTGGACTAGCGGAGACCCAGTACTTC,CASSILGLAETQYF
TRBV18,NA,17,TRBJ2-6,NA,TGTGCCAGCTCACCCGGGCAGGGACGCTCTGGGGCCAACGTCCTGACTTTC,CASSPGQGRSGANVLTF
TRBV18,NA,15,TRBJ1-3,NA,TGTGCCAGCTCACCGCTACAGGGTTCTGGAAACACCATATATTTT,CASSPLQGSGNTIYF
TRBV5-1,NA,17,TRBJ2-5,TRBD1,TGCGCCAGCCTAAGGAAACCGGGACAGTGGTACCAAGAGACCCAGTACTTC,CASLRKPGQWYQETQYF
TRBV7-6,NA,15,TRBJ2-2,TRBD1,TGTGCCAGCAGCTTACGACAGGGGAACACCGGGGAGCTGTTTTTT,CASSLRQGNTGELFF
TRBV27,NA,15,TRBJ1-6,NA,TGTGCCAGCAGTTTGTCGGTAGAGGGGAATTCACCCCTCCACTTT,CASSLSVEGNSPLHF
TRBV6-5,NA,15,TRBJ2-1,TRBD1,TGTGCCAGCAGTTACGACAGGGGGCGCTTGAATGAGCAGTTCTTC,CASSYDRGRLNEQFF
TRBV6-6,NA,15,TRBJ2-1,TRBD2,TGTGCCAGCAGTTACTCTAGCGGGGCCTACAATGAGCAGTTCTTC,CASSYSSGAYNEQFF
TRBV7-2,once,15,TRBJ2-3,NA,TGTGCCAGTCTACCCTTTGGGGGAGTCGCAGATACGCAGTATTTT,CASLPFGGVADTQYF
TRBV19,NA,16,TRBJ1-5,NA,TGTGCCAGTAGTATCATAGGGCAGAGCCTGAATCAGCCCCAGCATTTT,CASSIIGQSLNQPQHF
TRBV5-4,NA,14,TRBJ1-2,NA,TGTGCCAGCATCCCTTCCTTCCGGGTTTATGGCTACACCTTC,CASIPSFRVYGYTF
TRBV19,NA,14,TRBJ2-7,NA,TGTGCCAGTAGGCAAAGGGGAACGACCTACGAGCAGTACTTC,CASRQRGTTYEQYF
TRBV19,NA,13,TRBJ1-6,NA,TGTGCCAGTAGTACCTGGAGTAATTCACCCCTCCACTTT,CASSTWSNSPLHF
TRBV7-3,NA,15,TRBJ2-1,TRBD1,TGTGCCAGCAGCTTAAACTCTGGGACAGGGCTTGAGCAGTTCTTC,CASSLNSGTGLEQFF
TRBV11-2,NA,15,TRBJ2-7,TRBD1,TGTGCCAGCAGCTTAGCTCGGGACAGATCTTACGAGCAGTACTTC,CASSLARDRSYEQYF
TRBV4-1,once,15,TRBJ1-1,NA,TGCGCCAGCAGCCATCCCGGACGAGCGAACACTGAAGCTTTCTTT,CASSHPGRANTEAFF
TRBV5-1,NA,13,TRBJ2-3,TRBD1,TGCGCCAGCAGGGAGGACAGGGGGACTACGCAGTATTTT,CASREDRGTTQYF
TRBV11-2,NA,15,TRBJ1-4,NA,TGTGCCAGCAGCCAAGACCACAGTCTTAATGAAAAACTGTTTTTT,CASSQDHSLNEKLFF
TRBV10-3,NA,13,TRBJ2-7,NA,TGTGCCATCAGCCCGGTACTCTCCTACGAGCAGTACTTC,CAISPVLSYEQYF